Included here is one TCR beta chain sequence, with context. Its antigen is not identified. This specimen comes from a study of STAT5B mutations in CD4+ large granular lymphocyte leukemia. This CDR3 region has 14 residues. Germline V gene sequence: CDR1 SQVTM, CDR2 ANQGSEA. The V segment lost 7 bases and the J segment 5 bases; nucleotides outside the gene matches: 12. In the study's own analysis: Productive clonotypes were detectable down to 2.59 x 10-5 frequency. Only in-frame clones appear in the TCRdb table, and some are missing; sequencing was by immunoSEQ multiplex PCR. That table gives V, J and clone size, and the DNA gave D and trimming. The sample includes tens of thousands of clones, 79% of them seen just once. Whole-study results and caveats: The CD4+ versus CD8+ T-LGLL clonality difference may reflect limited sample size. Approximately 25% of private leukemic clonotypes occurred rarely in other patients' non-leukemic repertoires. Patient CD4-sorted repertoires stayed more clonal than healthy ones after leukemic-clone removal.

The chain joins TRBV29-1 to TRBJ2-3, with TRBD2 matching 7 bases. Source material: CD4+ T cells from blood buffy coats. The sequence came from a human donor in good health. The CDR3 protein is CSASPGGTIDTQYF. As DNA, the CDR3 is TGCAGCGCCTCCCCCGGGGGGACTATAGATACGCAGTATTTT.